This T cell receptor beta chain is drawn from a study of blood T cell repertoires in COVID-19. Study summary: From T cells, B-cell-depleted T cells, or PBMCs came the material, which was cDNA or gDNA.

In the original workflow: The authors estimated nucleated cell counts from reference gene primer amplification. Produced via immunoSEQ multiplex PCR; TCRdb's table is partial and in-frame only. V, J and clone size reflect that table, while D and trimming were determined from the DNA. The table includes under 300,000 clones, 65% to 90% detected once. The CDR3 extends over 16 amino acids. The germline gives CDR1 SGHDN, CDR2 FVKESK. J lost 1 base, V lost 4 bases, and 2 bases had no gene match. In its sample, this clone was seen once. The receptor was derived from a woman of 80 years or more with active or convalescent COVID-19. The chain uses TRBV14 and TRBJ2-5; 14 nucleotides agree with TRBD2. Sequencing was carried out using peripheral blood. The CDR3 region has the DNA TGTGCCAGCAGCCGAGGGACTAGCGGGAGCCAAGAGACCCAGTACTTC. It encodes CASSRGTSGSQETQYF.